What follows are 5 T cell receptor beta chains derived from one specimen sequenced in a study of siplizumab effects on memory and regulatory T cells (dated by TCRdb to about 2019). Library preparation employed the immunoSEQ multiplex PCR assay. TCRdb provides this immuneACCESS table in a form limited to in-frame rearrangements. Some clones are lacking; in checked studies, under half of them reflect an unresolved V gene, and why the rest are absent is not known. The sample table contains over 90,000 clones; only one count was recorded for 80% to 95% of them. The top ten clones comprise around 1.1% of the sample. Sequencing was performed on CD4+ T cells sorted from blood. All receptors derive from a human donor in good health.

The genes are TRBV7-3 and TRBJ2-1; 12 bases are shared with TRBD2. The CDR3 covers 15 residues. With V trimmed by 1 base and J by 8 bases, 3 bases remained unmatched. Germline CDR1 reads SGHTA; CDR2 reads FQGTGA. This CDR3 reads CASSLRTSGVYEQFF. In nucleotides, the CDR3 is TGTGCCAGCAGCTTAAGGACTAGCGGGGTCTATGAGCAGTTCTTC.

This clone showed up just once. The gene calls are TRBV6-6 and TRBJ1-2, with D possibly matching TRBD1 (5 bases). The V end lost 0 bases, the J end lost 7 bases, and 12 bases lay between the germline ends. The CDR3 has 14 amino acids. From germline, CDR1 is MNHNY and CDR2 SVGAGI (reference sequence). CDR3 coding DNA: TGTGCCAGCAGTTACTCGACTGGGGGGTCTGGCTACACCTTC. Protein: CASSYSTGGSGYTF.

This sequence joins TRBV5-1 and TRBJ2-7; 7 positions match TRBD1. The trim removed 4 bases at V and 0 bases at J, leaving 4 bases unmatched. The germline V gene has CDR1 SGHRS and CDR2 YFSETQ. The CDR3 consists of 14 residues. The CDR3 here is CASSRQGSSYEQYF. CDR3 nucleotides: TGCGCCAGCAGCAGACAGGGAAGCTCCTACGAGCAGTACTTC.

Turning to this clone: Compared with germline, one end of the junction differs, possibly owing to a read error. This rearrangement joins TRBV6-6 to TRBJ2-3; 12 bases match TRBD2. Germline loops: CDR1 MNHNY, CDR2 SVGAGI (reference sequence). The CDR3 extends over 15 amino acids. CDR3 loop: CASSDSSGRADTQYF. Here the CDR3 DNA reads TGTGCCAGCAGTGACTCTAGCGGGAGGGCAGATACGCAGTATTTT.

This clone appeared a single time. J is TRBJ1-2 and V is TRBV7-8, with TRBD1 matching over 7 bases. V trimming: 5 bases; J trimming: 6 bases; junction bases outside the gene matches: 6. Germline V gene sequence: CDR1 SGHVS, CDR2 FQNEAQ. The CDR3 runs 13 residues. The CDR3 reads CASSRRGLDGYTF. CDR3 in DNA: TGTGCCAGCAGCCGGAGGGGGCTGGATGGCTACACCTTC.